This TCR beta chain was recovered during a study of blood T cell repertoires in COVID-19. Study-level background: The United States, Italy and Spain supplied acute and convalescent COVID-19 samples. From T cells, B-cell-depleted T cells, or PBMCs came the material, which was cDNA or gDNA.

Trimming removed 5 bases from V and 1 base from J, with 11 bases in between. This CDR3 comprises 13 residues. Germline V lookup: CDR1 GTSNPN, CDR2 SVGIG (reference sequence). This clone showed up just a few times. Within the sample, other DNA sequences also encode this same CDR3. In the authors' methods: Nucleated cell number was recorded as an estimate derived from reference gene primer amplification. Sequencing was performed with immunoSEQ multiplex PCR; in TCRdb, only in-frame clones are kept and a portion is missing. V and J calls and clone size follow that table, whereas D and trimming were derived from the DNA. Of 150,000 to 200,000 clones in the sample, about 90% were seen once.

Sample: PBMCs or T cells enriched from blood (not recorded which). The chain recombines TRBV30 with TRBJ1-1; D may be TRBD1 (5 bases). The receptor was isolated from a human donor with acute COVID-19. The donor label of this sample is uncertain. The CDR3 nucleotides read TGTGCCTGGGGTCTCGGGGGGAACACTGAAGCTTTCTTT. As protein: CAWGLGGNTEAFF. Full variable domain (outside the CDR3, taken from reference TRBV30 and TRBJ1-1): SQTIHQWPATLVQPVGSPLSLECTVEGTSNPNLYWYRQAAGRGLQLLFYSVGIGQISSEVPQNLSASRPQDRQFILSSKKLLLSDSGFYLCAWGLGGNTEAFFGQGTRLTVV.